What follows is one T cell receptor (beta chain) and its context. With 3 bases clipped from V and 5 bases from J, the junction kept 6 bases outside the gene matches. The germline CDR1 and CDR2 sequences are SGHRS and YFSETQ. The CDR3 extends over 14 amino acids. In the authors' methods: Reference gene primer amplification in the assay estimated nucleated cell counts. The table came from immunoSEQ multiplex PCR; TCRdb's copy has only in-frame clones and leaves some out. V, J and clone size are those of that table, while D and trimming were read from the DNA. Of some 130,000 clones listed, around 85% are singletons. The data belong to a study of blood T cell repertoires in COVID-19. Study-wide context: Whether acute or convalescent, the COVID-19 samples came from the United States, Italy and Spain. PBMCs, B-cell-depleted T cells, or T cells provided the cDNA or gDNA that made up the material.

The chain carries TRBV5-1 and TRBJ1-1, with 8 bases fitting TRBD1. Sequenced material: peripheral blood. The receptor was derived from a woman between 50 and 59 years old who had recovered from COVID-19. The DNA of the CDR3 is TGCGCCAGCAGCTCAGACAGGGGTGTAACTGAAGCTTTCTTT. This sequence encodes CASSSDRGVTEAFF.